The clone carrying this T cell receptor beta chain was detected many times. The antigen is undetermined. With listed TCR primers and previously described methods, bulk TCR libraries were prepared. TCRdb itself ran the PCR reads through MiXCR, one entry per CDR3 protein. Seen here are under 800,000 distinct CDR3 sequences, roughly 25% observed once, and the top ten hold roughly 0.83%. This sample was taken from a study of molecular identifiers for immune sequencing clone quantification. Study outcomes and limitations: Highly expanded clone sizes could be underestimated by identical TCR molecules that share a barcode.

The CDR3 is made up of 14 amino acids. The J segment lost 6 bases and the V segment lost 0 bases, leaving 2 bases of the junction unmatched. The germline gives CDR1 MNHEY, CDR2 SVGAGI. The V gene is TRBV6-5, the J gene TRBJ2-7; 10 positions agree with TRBD1. This clonotype was obtained from a human donor in good health. Some libraries in this study had Jurkat cell RNA spiked in. The sequenced sample was naive CD8+ T cells from blood, with Jurkat cell RNA spiked in. As for subset: FACS-sorted CD8+CD4-CCR7+CD45RA+ naive T cells. The CDR3 nucleotides are TGTGCCAGCAGTTACTCCGGGACAGGGGCCGAGCAGTACTTC. Its translation is CASSYSGTGAEQYF.